This TCR beta chain comes out of a study of blood T cell repertoires in COVID-19. This clone was counted a single time. Using immunoSEQ multiplex PCR, the repertoire was profiled, and TCRdb retains in-frame clones only, with some absent. The table has about 280,000 clones, approximately 90% seen once; the top ten hold less than 3.5%. Losses at the gene ends were 1 base for V and 4 bases for J; bases not matched to a gene: 5. This CDR3 has 17 amino acids. The germline CDR1 and CDR2 sequences are SEHNR and FQNEAQ (reference sequence). The chain employs TRBV7-9 and TRBJ2-3; the match to TRBD2 covers 13 bases. The TCR sequence derives from a man between 35 and 55 years old who had been exposed to COVID-19. Sequencing was done on a sample of PBMCs or T cells enriched from blood (not recorded which). CDR3 region: CASSLGLAGGWADTQYF. In DNA, the CDR3 is TGTGCCAGCAGCTTAGGACTAGCGGGAGGTTGGGCAGATACGCAGTATTTT.